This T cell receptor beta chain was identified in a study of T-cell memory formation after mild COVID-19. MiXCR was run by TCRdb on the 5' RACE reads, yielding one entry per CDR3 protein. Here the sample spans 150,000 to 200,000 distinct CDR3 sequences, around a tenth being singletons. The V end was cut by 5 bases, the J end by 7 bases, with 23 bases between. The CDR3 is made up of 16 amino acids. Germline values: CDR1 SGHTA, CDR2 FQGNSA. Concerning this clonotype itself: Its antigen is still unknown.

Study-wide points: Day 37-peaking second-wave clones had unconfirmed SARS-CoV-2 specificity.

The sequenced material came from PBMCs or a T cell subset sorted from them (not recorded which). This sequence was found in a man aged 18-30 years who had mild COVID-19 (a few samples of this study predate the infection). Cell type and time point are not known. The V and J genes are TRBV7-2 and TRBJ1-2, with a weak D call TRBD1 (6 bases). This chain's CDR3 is CASSHSGVPGAGGYTF. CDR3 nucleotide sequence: TGTGCCAGCAGCCATTCCGGCGTGCCGGGGGCAGGTGGCTACACCTTC.